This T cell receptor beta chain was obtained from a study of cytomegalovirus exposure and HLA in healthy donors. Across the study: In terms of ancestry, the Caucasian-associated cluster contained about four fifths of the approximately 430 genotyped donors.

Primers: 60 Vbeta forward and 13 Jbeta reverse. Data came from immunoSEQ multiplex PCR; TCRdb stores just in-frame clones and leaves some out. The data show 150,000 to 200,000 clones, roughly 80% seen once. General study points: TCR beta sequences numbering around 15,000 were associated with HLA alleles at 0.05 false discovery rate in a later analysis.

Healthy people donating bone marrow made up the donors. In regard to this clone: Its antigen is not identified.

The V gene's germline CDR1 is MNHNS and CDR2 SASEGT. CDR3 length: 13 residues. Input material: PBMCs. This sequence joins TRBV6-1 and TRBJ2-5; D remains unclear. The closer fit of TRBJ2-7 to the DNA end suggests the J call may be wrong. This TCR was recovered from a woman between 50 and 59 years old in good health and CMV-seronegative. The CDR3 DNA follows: TGTGCCAGCAGTCGTGCGGAGTCCTACGAGCAGTACTTC. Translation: CASSRAESYEQYF.